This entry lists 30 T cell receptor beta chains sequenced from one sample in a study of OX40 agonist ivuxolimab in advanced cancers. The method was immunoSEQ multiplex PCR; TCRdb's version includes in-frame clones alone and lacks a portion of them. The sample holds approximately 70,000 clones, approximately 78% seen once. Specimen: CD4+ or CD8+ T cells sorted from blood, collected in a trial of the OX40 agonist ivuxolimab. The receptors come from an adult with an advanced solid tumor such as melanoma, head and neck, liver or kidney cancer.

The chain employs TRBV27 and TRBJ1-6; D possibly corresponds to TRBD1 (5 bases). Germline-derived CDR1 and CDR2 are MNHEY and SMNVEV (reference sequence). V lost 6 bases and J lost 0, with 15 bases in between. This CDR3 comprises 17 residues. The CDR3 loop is CASSAGKTSSYNSPLHF. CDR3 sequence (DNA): TGTGCCAGCAGCGCAGGGAAGACGAGCTCCTATAATTCACCCCTCCACTTT.

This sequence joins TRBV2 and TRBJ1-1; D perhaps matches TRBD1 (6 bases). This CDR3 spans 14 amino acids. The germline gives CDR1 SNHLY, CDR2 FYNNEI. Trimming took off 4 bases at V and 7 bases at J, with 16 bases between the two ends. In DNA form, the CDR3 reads TGTGCCAGCAGTGGGGTGGGGGCGAGCGGTGAAGCTTTCTTT. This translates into CASSGVGASGEAFF.

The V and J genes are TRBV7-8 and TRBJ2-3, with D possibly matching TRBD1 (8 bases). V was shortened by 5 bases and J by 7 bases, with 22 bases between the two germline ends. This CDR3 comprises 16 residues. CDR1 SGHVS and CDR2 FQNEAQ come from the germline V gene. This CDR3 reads CASSPTGDRGGYTQYF. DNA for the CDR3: TGTGCCAGCAGCCCAACCGGTGACAGGGGAGGGTATACGCAGTATTTT.

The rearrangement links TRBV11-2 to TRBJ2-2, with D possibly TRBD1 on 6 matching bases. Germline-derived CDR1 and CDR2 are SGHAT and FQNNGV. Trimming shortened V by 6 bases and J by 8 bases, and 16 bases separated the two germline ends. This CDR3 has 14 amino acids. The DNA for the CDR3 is TGTGCCAGCAGGTTTAGCAGGGGCGGAGGGGAGCTGTTTTTT. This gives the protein CASRFSRGGGELFF.

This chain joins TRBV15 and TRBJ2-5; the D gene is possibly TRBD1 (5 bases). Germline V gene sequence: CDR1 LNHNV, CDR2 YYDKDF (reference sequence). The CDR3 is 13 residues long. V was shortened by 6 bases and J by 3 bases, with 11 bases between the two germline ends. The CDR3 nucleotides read TGTGCCACCAGTCCTACAGGAGAAGAGACCCAGTACTTC. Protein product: CATSPTGEETQYF.

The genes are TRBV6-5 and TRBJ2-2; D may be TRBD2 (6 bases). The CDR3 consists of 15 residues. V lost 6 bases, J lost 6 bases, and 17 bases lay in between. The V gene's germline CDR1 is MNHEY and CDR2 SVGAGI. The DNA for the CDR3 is TGTGCCAGCAGGACGCGAGCGGGTGAGGCCGGGGAGCTGTTTTTT. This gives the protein CASRTRAGEAGELFF.

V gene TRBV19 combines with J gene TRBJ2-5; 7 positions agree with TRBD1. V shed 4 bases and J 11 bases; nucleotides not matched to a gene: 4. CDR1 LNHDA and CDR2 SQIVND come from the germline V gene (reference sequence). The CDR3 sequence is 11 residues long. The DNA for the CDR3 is TGTGCCAGTAGTAAGGGGACAGAGCAGTACTTC. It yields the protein CASSKGTEQYF.

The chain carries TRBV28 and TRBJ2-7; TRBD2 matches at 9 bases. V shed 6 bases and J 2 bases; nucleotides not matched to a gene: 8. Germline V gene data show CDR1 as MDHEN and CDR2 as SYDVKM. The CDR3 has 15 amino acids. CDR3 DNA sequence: TGTGCCAGCAGGACCCTCAGCGGGGGGACCTACGAGCAGTACTTC. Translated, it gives CASRTLSGGTYEQYF. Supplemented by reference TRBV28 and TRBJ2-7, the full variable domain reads DVKVTQSSRYLVKRTGEKVFLECVQDMDHENMFWYRQDPGLGLRLIYFSYDVKMKEKGDIPEGYSVSREKKERFSLILESASTNQTSMYLCASRTLSGGTYEQYFGPGTRLTVT.

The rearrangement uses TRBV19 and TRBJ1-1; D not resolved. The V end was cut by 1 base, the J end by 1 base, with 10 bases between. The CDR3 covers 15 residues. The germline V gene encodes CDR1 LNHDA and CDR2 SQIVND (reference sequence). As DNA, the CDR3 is TGTGCCAGTAGTATAGGCGGTATCTCGAACACTGAAGCTTTCTTT. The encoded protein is CASSIGGISNTEAFF. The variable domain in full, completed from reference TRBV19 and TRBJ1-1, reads DGGITQSPKYLFRKEGQNVTLSCEQNLNHDAMYWYRQDPGQGLRLIYYSQIVNDFQKGDIAEGYSVSREKKESFPLTVTSAQKNPTAFYLCASSIGGISNTEAFFGQGTRLTVV.

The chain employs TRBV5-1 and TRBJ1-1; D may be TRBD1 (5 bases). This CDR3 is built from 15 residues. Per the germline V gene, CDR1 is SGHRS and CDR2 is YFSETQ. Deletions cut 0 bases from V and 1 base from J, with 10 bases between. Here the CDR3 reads CASSLEGNSNTEAFF. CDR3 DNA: TGCGCCAGCAGCTTGGAGGGGAATTCGAACACTGAAGCTTTCTTT.

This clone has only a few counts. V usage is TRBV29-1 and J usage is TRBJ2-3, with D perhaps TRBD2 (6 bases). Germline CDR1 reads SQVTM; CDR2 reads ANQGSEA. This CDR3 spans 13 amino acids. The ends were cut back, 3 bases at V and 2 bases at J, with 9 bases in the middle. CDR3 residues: CSVEAGNTDTQYF. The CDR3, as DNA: TGCAGCGTTGAGGCGGGGAACACAGATACGCAGTATTTT.

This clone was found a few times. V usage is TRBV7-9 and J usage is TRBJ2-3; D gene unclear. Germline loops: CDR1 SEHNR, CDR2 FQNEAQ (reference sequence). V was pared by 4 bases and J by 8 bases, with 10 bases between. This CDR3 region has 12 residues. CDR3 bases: TGTGCCAGCAGCTCCGTGGTGGGTACGCAGTATTTT. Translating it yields CASSSVVGTQYF. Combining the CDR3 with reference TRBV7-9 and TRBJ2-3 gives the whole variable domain DTGVSQNPRHKITKRGQNVTFRCDPISEHNRLYWYRQTLGQGPEFLTYFQNEAQLEKSRLLSDRFSAERPKGSFSTLEIQRTEQGDSAMYLCASSSVVGTQYFGPGTRLTVL.

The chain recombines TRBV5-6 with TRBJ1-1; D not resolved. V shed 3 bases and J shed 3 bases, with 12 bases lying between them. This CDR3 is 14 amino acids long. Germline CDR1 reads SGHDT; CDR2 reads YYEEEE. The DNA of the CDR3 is TGTGCCAGCAGCTCGGGCCAGCGGTACACTGAAGCTTTCTTT. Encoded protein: CASSSGQRYTEAFF.

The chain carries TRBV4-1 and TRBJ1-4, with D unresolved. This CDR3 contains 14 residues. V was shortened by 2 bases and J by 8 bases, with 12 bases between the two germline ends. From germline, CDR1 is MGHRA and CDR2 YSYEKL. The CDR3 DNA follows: TGCGCCAGCAGCCAAACCCCCTTTCGAGAAAAACTGTTTTTT. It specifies CASSQTPFREKLFF.

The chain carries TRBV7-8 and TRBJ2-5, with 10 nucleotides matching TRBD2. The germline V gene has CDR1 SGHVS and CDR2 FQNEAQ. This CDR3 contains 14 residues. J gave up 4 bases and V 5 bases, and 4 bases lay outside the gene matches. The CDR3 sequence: CASSGTSVPETQYF. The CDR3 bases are TGTGCCAGCAGCGGGACTAGCGTCCCAGAGACCCAGTACTTC.

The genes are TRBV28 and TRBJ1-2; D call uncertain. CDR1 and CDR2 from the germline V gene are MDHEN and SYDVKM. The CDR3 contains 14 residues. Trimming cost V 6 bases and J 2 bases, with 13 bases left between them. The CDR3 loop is CASRTPSVNYGYTF. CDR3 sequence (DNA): TGTGCCAGCAGAACACCCTCAGTCAACTATGGCTACACCTTC.

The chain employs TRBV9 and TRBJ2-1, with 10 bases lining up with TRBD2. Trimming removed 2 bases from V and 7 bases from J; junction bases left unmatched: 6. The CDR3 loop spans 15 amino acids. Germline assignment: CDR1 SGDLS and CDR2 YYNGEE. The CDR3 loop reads CASSVRTSGVNEQFF. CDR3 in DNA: TGTGCCAGCAGCGTTCGAACTAGCGGGGTGAATGAGCAGTTCTTC.

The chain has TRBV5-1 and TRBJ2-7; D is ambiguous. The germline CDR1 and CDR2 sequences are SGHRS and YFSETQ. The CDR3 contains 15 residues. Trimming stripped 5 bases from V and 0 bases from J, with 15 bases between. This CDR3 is CASRSQADLSYEQYF. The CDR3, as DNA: TGCGCCAGCAGGAGTCAGGCAGACCTCTCCTACGAGCAGTACTTC.

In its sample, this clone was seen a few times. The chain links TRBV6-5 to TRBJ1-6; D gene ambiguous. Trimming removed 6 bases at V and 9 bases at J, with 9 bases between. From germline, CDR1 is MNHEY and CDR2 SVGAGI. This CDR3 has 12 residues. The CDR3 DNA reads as TGTGCCAGCAGCCCCGGTGGTTCACCCCTCCACTTT. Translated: CASSPGGSPLHF.

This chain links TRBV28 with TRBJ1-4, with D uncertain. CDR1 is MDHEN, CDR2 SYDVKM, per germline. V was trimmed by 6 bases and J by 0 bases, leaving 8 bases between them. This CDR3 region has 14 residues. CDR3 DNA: TGTGCCAGCAGCAGACACACAACTAATGAAAAACTGTTTTTT. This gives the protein CASSRHTTNEKLFF.

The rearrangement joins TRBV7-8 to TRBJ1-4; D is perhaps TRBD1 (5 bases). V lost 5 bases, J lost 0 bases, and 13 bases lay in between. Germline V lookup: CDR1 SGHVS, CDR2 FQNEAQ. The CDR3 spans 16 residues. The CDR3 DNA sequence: TGTGCCAGCAGCCCGGGACGGTTTGCAACTAATGAAAAACTGTTTTTT. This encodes CASSPGRFATNEKLFF.

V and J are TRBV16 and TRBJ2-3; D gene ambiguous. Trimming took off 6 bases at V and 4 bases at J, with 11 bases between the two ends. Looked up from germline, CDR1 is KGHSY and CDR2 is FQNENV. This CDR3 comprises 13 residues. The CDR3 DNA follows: TGTGCCAGCAGTGCGCAAATCTCAGATACGCAGTATTTT. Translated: CASSAQISDTQYF.

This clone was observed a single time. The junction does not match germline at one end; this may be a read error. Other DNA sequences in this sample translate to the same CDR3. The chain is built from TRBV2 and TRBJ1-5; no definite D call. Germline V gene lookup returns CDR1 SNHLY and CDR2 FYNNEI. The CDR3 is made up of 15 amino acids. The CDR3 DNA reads TGTGCTAGCAGTGCCATCGGAGGCGGGTATCAGCCCCAGCATTTT. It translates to CASSAIGGGYQPQHF.

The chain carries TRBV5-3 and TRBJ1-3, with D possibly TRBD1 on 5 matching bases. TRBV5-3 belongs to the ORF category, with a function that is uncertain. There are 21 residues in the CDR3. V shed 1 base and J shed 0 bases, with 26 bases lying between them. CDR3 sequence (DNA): TGTGCCAGAAGCTTGAAATACAGGCCAGGTACTTTAAAGTCCTCTGGAAACACCATATATTTT. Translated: CARSLKYRPGTLKSSGNTIYF.

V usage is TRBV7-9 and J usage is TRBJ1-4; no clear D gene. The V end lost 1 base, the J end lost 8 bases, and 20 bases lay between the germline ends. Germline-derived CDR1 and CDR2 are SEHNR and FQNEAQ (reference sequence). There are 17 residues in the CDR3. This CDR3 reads CASSLGGGLKIREKLFF. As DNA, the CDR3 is TGTGCCAGCAGCTTAGGCGGAGGATTGAAGATTAGGGAAAAACTGTTTTTT.

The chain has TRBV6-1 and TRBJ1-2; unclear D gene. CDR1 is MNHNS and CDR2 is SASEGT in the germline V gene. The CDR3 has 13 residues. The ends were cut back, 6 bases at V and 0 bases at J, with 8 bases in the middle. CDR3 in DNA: TGTGCCAGCAGCTTACTAGCTAACTATGGCTACACCTTC. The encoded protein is CASSLLANYGYTF.

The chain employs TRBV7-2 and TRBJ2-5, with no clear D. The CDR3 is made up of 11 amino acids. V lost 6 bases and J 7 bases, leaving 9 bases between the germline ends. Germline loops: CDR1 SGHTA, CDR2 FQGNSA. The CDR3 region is CASRTHGTQYF. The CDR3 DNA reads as TGTGCCAGCAGAACCCATGGGACCCAGTACTTC.

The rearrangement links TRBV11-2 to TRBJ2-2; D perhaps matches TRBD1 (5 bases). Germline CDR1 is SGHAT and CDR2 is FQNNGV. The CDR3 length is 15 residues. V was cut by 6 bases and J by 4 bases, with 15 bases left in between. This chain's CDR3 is CASREQDVSTGELFF. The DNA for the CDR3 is TGTGCCAGCAGAGAACAGGATGTGAGCACCGGGGAGCTGTTTTTT.

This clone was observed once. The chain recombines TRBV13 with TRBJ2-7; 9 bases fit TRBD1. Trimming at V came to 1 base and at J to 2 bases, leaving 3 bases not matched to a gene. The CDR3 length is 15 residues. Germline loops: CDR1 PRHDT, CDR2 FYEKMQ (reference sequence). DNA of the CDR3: TGTGCCAGCAGCTTAGTAGGGACAGGGACCTACGAGCAGTACTTC. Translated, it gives CASSLVGTGTYEQYF.

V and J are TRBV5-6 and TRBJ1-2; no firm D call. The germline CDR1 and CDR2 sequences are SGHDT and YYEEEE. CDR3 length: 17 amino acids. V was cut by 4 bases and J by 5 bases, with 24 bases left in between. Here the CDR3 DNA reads TGTGCCAGCAGCATGGAAATCGTTGGGAACCCGGGGTATGGCTACACCTTC. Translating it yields CASSMEIVGNPGYGYTF.